This record looks at one T cell receptor beta chain sequence and its context. The data were obtained in a study of T cells expressing NK-cell markers. Study information: Obtained from sorted CD3+CD56+NKG2C+, CD3+CD56+NKG2C- and CD3+CD56-NKG2C+ T cells were the TCR beta repertoires. Eight donors were sequenced, of whom seven were HCMV-seropositive, while the remaining one was HCMV-seronegative.

The CDR3 runs 13 residues. The germline V gene encodes CDR1 MNHEY and CDR2 SVGEGT. With UMIs, 5'RACE template switching was used to make TCR beta cDNA. TCRdb re-called the 5' RACE reads; one entry per CDR3 protein, DNA not given. The sample has 400,000 to 500,000 distinct CDR3 sequences, and its top ten clones hold 7.3%. The gene calls are TRBV6-2 or TRBV6-3 and TRBJ2-1; the D call from TCRdb, TRBD1, cannot be confirmed without DNA. Sequences were obtained from blood T cells: a sorted CD56 or NKG2C T cell subset, CD4+ or CD8+ T cells, or bulk PBMC T cells (not recorded which). This clonotype was obtained from a woman aged 18 to 75 in good health. CDR3 amino acids: CASRNDRVREQFF.